Below are 32 T cell receptor beta chains sequenced from a single sample in a study of T cells in tuberculosis. After thawing and overnight rest, PBMC were stained with GMM-loaded CD1B tetramer, viability dye and anti-CD3 for sorting. The CD1B tetramers carried C32 glucose monomycolate purified from Rhodococcus equi. Sequencing used immunoSEQ multiplex PCR; TCRdb keeps in-frame clones, though not all of them. The sample lists some 90,000 clones, roughly 91% occurring once. Sequenced: CD1b-GMM tetramer-negative cells sorted from PBMCs. All receptors come from an adult woman with latent tuberculosis.

This clone has only a few counts. The chain employs TRBV5-1 and TRBJ1-6; 8 bases fit TRBD1. The V gene's germline CDR1 is SGHRS and CDR2 YFSETQ. CDR3 size: 14 residues. Trimming removed 5 bases from V and 8 bases from J; junction bases left unmatched: 6. The CDR3 loop is CASRKGTGHSPLHF. The CDR3 DNA sequence: TGCGCCAGCAGGAAAGGGACAGGTCATTCACCCCTCCACTTT.

V is TRBV14 and J is TRBJ2-3; possibly TRBD1 for D (5 bases). The CDR3 has 18 residues. V was clipped by 1 base and J by 0 bases, with 17 bases between them. Germline assignment: CDR1 SGHDN and CDR2 FVKESK. The CDR3 DNA sequence: TGTGCCAGCAGCCAAGCGGTTGGCAGGGTGACTAGCACAGATACGCAGTATTTT. Protein product: CASSQAVGRVTSTDTQYF. Looking up the rest from reference TRBV14 and TRBJ2-3 gives the full variable domain: EAGVTQFPSHSVIEKGQTVTLRCDPISGHDNLYWYRRVMGKEIKFLLHFVKESKQDESGMPNNRFLAERTGGTYSTLKVQPAELEDSGVYFCASSQAVGRVTSTDTQYFGPGTRLTVL.

The V and J genes are TRBV5-1 and TRBJ1-1, with a tentative D call TRBD1 (6 bases). With 0 bases removed from V and 4 bases from J, the gap between germline ends came to 10 bases. The CDR3 loop spans 14 amino acids. The V gene's germline CDR1 is SGHRS and CDR2 YFSETQ. The CDR3 coding sequence is TGCGCCAGCAGCTTGGTTACAGGGTCCACTGAAGCTTTCTTT. Amino acid sequence: CASSLVTGSTEAFF.

This chain connects TRBV6-5 to TRBJ2-7, with 13 positions matching TRBD2. In germline, CDR1 is MNHEY, CDR2 SVGAGI. The junction had 10 bases not matched to a gene; V was cut back by 7 bases and J by 7 bases. The CDR3 runs to 15 residues. The CDR3: CASNPRTSGGREQYF. DNA of the CDR3: TGTGCCAGCAACCCCAGGACTAGCGGGGGTCGGGAGCAGTACTTC.

The V and J genes are TRBV30 and TRBJ2-5; D unresolved. This CDR3 spans 13 amino acids. Germline V gene sequence: CDR1 GTSNPN, CDR2 SVGIG (reference sequence). V lost 0 bases and J lost 4, with 9 bases in between. The CDR3 DNA reads as TGTGCCTGGAGTGTACAGTCCGGAGAGACCCAGTACTTC. This sequence encodes CAWSVQSGETQYF.

This chain connects TRBV7-3 to TRBJ2-3; a weak D match, TRBD1 (5 bases). Germline values: CDR1 SGHTA, CDR2 FQGTGA. This CDR3 contains 15 residues. V lost 1 base to trimming and J lost 3 bases, with 11 bases between them. The CDR3 coding sequence is TGTGCCAGCAGCTTAAGTAGGGGCGGAACAGATACGCAGTATTTT. Residues: CASSLSRGGTDTQYF.

A word on this clone: One end of the junction is discordant with germline, which a read error may explain. This sequence joins TRBV7-7 and TRBJ2-2, with 7 bases aligning to TRBD1. CDR1 SSHAT and CDR2 FNYEAQ come from the germline V gene (reference sequence). This CDR3 has 16 residues. In DNA form, the CDR3 reads TGTGCTAGCAGCTCCGAGACAGGGACCAACACCGGGGAGCTGTTTTTT. Its protein product is CASSSETGTNTGELFF.

The chain joins TRBV10-1 to TRBJ1-2; a possible D gene is TRBD1 (6 bases). This CDR3 region has 17 residues. Between the trimmed V and J ends, which lost 2 bases and 6 bases, there was a span of 22 bases. The V gene's germline CDR1 is WNHNN and CDR2 SYGVQD (reference sequence). The chain's CDR3 is CASSETASSRGPDGYTF. The CDR3 bases are TGCGCCAGCAGTGAGACGGCATCCTCCAGGGGTCCGGATGGCTACACCTTC.

The gene calls are TRBV9 and TRBJ1-3; 8 nucleotides agree with TRBD1. Germline-derived CDR1 and CDR2 are SGDLS and YYNGEE. This CDR3 contains 22 residues. With 4 bases clipped from V and 0 bases from J, the junction kept 24 bases outside the gene matches. The CDR3 here is CASSRSRKPPDRAGTSGNTIYF. The CDR3 DNA reads TGTGCCAGCAGCCGGTCCCGAAAGCCCCCGGACAGGGCGGGCACCTCTGGAAACACCATATATTTT.

The chain has TRBV5-6 and TRBJ2-1; no clear D gene. The CDR3 spans 16 residues. CDR1 and CDR2 (germline): SGHDT, YYEEEE. V was pared by 0 bases and J by 1 base, with 11 bases between. The CDR3 loop is CASSLVPPESYNEQFF. In nucleotides, the CDR3 is TGTGCCAGCAGCTTGGTGCCACCCGAGTCCTACAATGAGCAGTTCTTC.

About this clone: Other DNA variants within this sample encode the same CDR3. The chain is built from TRBV11-2 and TRBJ1-6, with D possibly matching TRBD1 (6 bases). V dropped 3 bases and J dropped 7 bases, with 16 bases sitting between them. The CDR3 has 16 residues. The germline CDR1 and CDR2 sequences are SGHAT and FQNNGV. The CDR3 region is CASSFRGGTENSPLHF. CDR3 DNA: TGTGCCAGCAGCTTCCGCGGGGGCACGGAAAATTCACCCCTCCACTTT.

J is TRBJ1-2 and V is TRBV7-7; 12 bases match TRBD1. Per germline, CDR1 SSHAT and CDR2 FNYEAQ (reference sequence). The CDR3 is 16 residues long. The CDR3 here is CALREGQGARNYGYTF. In DNA, the CDR3 is TGTGCTCTCCGGGAGGGACAGGGGGCCCGAAACTATGGCTACACCTTC.

The V gene is TRBV19, the J gene TRBJ2-5, with 7 bases matching TRBD2. The CDR3 has 15 amino acids. With 6 bases clipped from V and 1 base from J, the junction kept 8 bases outside the gene matches. Germline V gives CDR1 LNHDA, CDR2 SQIVND (reference sequence). Written as DNA, the CDR3 is TGTGCCAGTAGCCCCCGGGGGGAAACCCAAGAGACCCAGTACTTC. Its translation is CASSPRGETQETQYF.

The chain couples TRBV30 to TRBJ1-5, with 9 positions matching TRBD1. After removal of 1 base from V and 4 bases from J, the junction contained 11 bases not matched to a gene. The CDR3 is 17 amino acids. Germline V gene sequence: CDR1 GTSNPN, CDR2 SVGIG (reference sequence). The CDR3 DNA follows: TGTGCCTGGAGTGAAGACAGGGGGAAGATTAGAAATCAGCCCCAGCATTTT. Translating gives CAWSEDRGKIRNQPQHF.

The chain recombines TRBV6-1 with TRBJ2-7, with D maybe TRBD1 (5 bases). Per germline, CDR1 MNHNS and CDR2 SASEGT. V shed 3 bases and J shed 0 bases, with 9 bases lying between them. This CDR3 is built from 14 residues. CDR3 amino acids: CASSDHRSSYEQYV. The CDR3 DNA follows: TGTGCCAGCAGTGACCACAGGAGCTCCTACGAGCAGTACGTC.

V and J are TRBV6-5 and TRBJ2-1, with TRBD2 as a possible D gene (6 bases). This CDR3 has 13 residues. V was shortened by 6 bases and J by 9 bases, with 15 bases between the two germline ends. CDR1 MNHEY and CDR2 SVGAGI come from the germline V gene. The CDR3 sequence is CASRGLTGGEQFF. CDR3 DNA: TGTGCCAGCAGGGGACTCACCGGGGGTGAGCAGTTCTTC.

Concerning this clone itself: The sample contains more than one DNA sequence encoding this CDR3. The chain recombines TRBV28 with TRBJ1-2; a possible D gene is TRBD1 (5 bases). Trimming shortened V by 5 bases and J by 9 bases, and 10 bases separated the two germline ends. Germline values: CDR1 MDHEN, CDR2 SYDVKM. The CDR3 covers 11 residues. The CDR3 loop reads CASSQGLSYTF. The CDR3 nucleotides read TGTGCCAGCAGTCAGGGACTAAGCTACACCTTC.

In the case of this clone: The identical CDR3 is also encoded by other nucleotide sequences in the sample. The rearrangement links TRBV6-4 to TRBJ2-3; TRBD2 agrees at 14 bases. Germline loops: CDR1 MRHNA, CDR2 SNTAGT. The length of the CDR3 is 16 residues. J gave up 4 bases and V 0 bases, and 0 bases lay outside the gene matches. CDR3 sequence (DNA): TGTGCCAGCAGTGACTCGACTAGCGGGGGGGCAGATACGCAGTATTTT. Its protein is CASSDSTSGGADTQYF.

The CDR3 sequence: CASREGLRTEAFF. In DNA form, the CDR3 reads TGTGCCAGCAGGGAGGGATTAAGGACTGAAGCTTTCTTT. The genes are TRBV6-5 and TRBJ1-1; D is unresolved. V lost 6 bases and J 5 bases, leaving 13 bases between the germline ends. This CDR3 has 13 residues. Per germline, CDR1 MNHEY and CDR2 SVGAGI.

The gene calls are TRBV6-5 and TRBJ1-5, with TRBD1 matching 9 bases. J was trimmed by 6 bases and V by 6 bases; bases with no gene match: 9. Germline V gives CDR1 MNHEY, CDR2 SVGAGI. This CDR3 spans 15 amino acids. The CDR3 DNA reads TGTGCCAGCAGACAATACCGGGACAGGGTTCAGCCCCAGCATTTT. It translates to CASRQYRDRVQPQHF.

The chain links TRBV5-6 to TRBJ2-7; the D gene is possibly TRBD2 (6 bases). The V gene lost 2 bases and the J gene lost 1 base, with 10 bases spanning the gap. The germline gives CDR1 SGHDT, CDR2 YYEEEE. CDR3 length: 14 amino acids. DNA for the CDR3: TGTGCCAGCAGCTTTGGGGACTTATCCTACGAGCAGTACGTC. This translates into CASSFGDLSYEQYV.

This sequence joins TRBV19 and TRBJ1-2; D gene ambiguous. The CDR3 totals 12 residues. CDR1 and CDR2 (germline): LNHDA, SQIVND (reference sequence). V lost 6 bases, J lost 4 bases, and 9 bases lay in between. In DNA, the CDR3 is TGTGCCAGTAGCCCGGGTCGCTATGGCTACACCTTC. This gives the protein CASSPGRYGYTF.

V usage is TRBV7-2 and J usage is TRBJ2-3, with TRBD2 identical over 10 bases. The germline CDR1 and CDR2 sequences are SGHTA and FQGNSA. This CDR3 is 14 amino acids long. The V and J ends lost 3 bases and 6 bases, in that order; junction bases with no gene match: 3. Here the CDR3 DNA reads TGTGCCAGCAGCTTTAGCGGGGGGCTGGATACGCAGTATTTT. This gives the protein CASSFSGGLDTQYF.

The chain couples TRBV4-1 to TRBJ2-2; TRBD1 is a possible D gene (5 bases). With 0 bases removed from V and 6 bases from J, the gap between germline ends came to 8 bases. Germline assignment: CDR1 MGHRA and CDR2 YSYEKL. The CDR3 extends over 14 amino acids. CDR3 sequence (DNA): TGCGCCAGCAGCCAAGATCAAGGGGCCGGGGAGCTGTTTTTT. This sequence encodes CASSQDQGAGELFF.

The chain carries TRBV5-1 and TRBJ1-2; possibly TRBD1 for D (5 bases). CDR3 length: 14 amino acids. V lost 0 bases and J lost 5, with 11 bases in between. In germline, CDR1 is SGHRS, CDR2 YFSETQ. The CDR3 nucleotides read TGCGCCAGCAGCTTGGAGGGGTCAGTTTATGGCTACACCTTC. Its protein product is CASSLEGSVYGYTF.

The rearrangement links TRBV10-2 to TRBJ2-7; a possible D gene is TRBD1 (6 bases). V was shortened by 6 bases and J by 7 bases, with 10 bases between the two germline ends. Germline V gives CDR1 WSHSY, CDR2 SAAADI. The CDR3 has 11 residues. CDR3 protein: CASSTGLEQYV. Here the CDR3 DNA reads TGCGCCAGCAGCACAGGGTTGGAGCAGTACGTC.

The CDR3, as DNA: TGCGCCAGCAGCGGAGGGGCCAGGGAGAGTGGCTACACCTTC. It yields the protein CASSGGARESGYTF. The gene calls are TRBV5-1 and TRBJ1-2; the D gene is possibly TRBD1 (5 bases). From germline, CDR1 is SGHRS and CDR2 YFSETQ. Trimming removed 4 bases from V and 7 bases from J, with 17 bases in between. This CDR3 contains 14 residues.

The genes are TRBV6-6 and TRBJ2-5; 13 nucleotides align to TRBD2. From germline, CDR1 is MNHNY and CDR2 SVGAGI (reference sequence). The CDR3 is 16 amino acids. V trimming: 6 bases; J trimming: 4 bases; junction bases outside the gene matches: 8. CDR3 amino acids: CASRPLLAGGPETQYF. As DNA, the CDR3 is TGTGCCAGCAGACCTTTACTAGCGGGGGGGCCAGAGACCCAGTACTTC.

The V and J genes are TRBV19 and TRBJ2-7; tentative D call: TRBD1 (6 bases). V was shortened by 11 bases and J by 3 bases, with 26 bases between the two germline ends. Per germline, CDR1 LNHDA and CDR2 SQIVND (reference sequence). This CDR3 is 16 amino acids long. For the CDR3, the DNA is TGTGCCTATGGGACATCGCGTCCTTTCCCCCGCTACGAGCAGTACTTC. It encodes CAYGTSRPFPRYEQYF.

The CDR3 protein is CASSKERNQPQHF. The CDR3 DNA is TGTGCCAGCAGCAAAGAGCGCAATCAGCCCCAGCATTTT. The J gene is TRBJ1-5, the V gene TRBV7-2; the D is unclear. This CDR3 contains 13 residues. The germline CDR1 and CDR2 sequences are SGHTA and FQGNSA. Deletions cut 5 bases from V and 2 bases from J, with 7 bases between.

This chain connects TRBV5-1 to TRBJ2-7, with a weak D call TRBD2 (5 bases). This CDR3 has 15 residues. Germline CDR1 SGHRS, CDR2 YFSETQ. The ends were cut back, 0 bases at V and 0 bases at J, with 10 bases in the middle. The CDR3 protein is CASSLGTGDSYEQYV. The DNA of the CDR3 is TGCGCCAGCAGCTTGGGCACCGGGGACTCCTACGAGCAGTACGTC.

The rearrangement joins TRBV14 to TRBJ1-1, with TRBD1 identical over 7 bases. The CDR3 sequence is 18 residues long. CDR1 and CDR2 (germline): SGHDN, FVKESK. The V gene end was trimmed by 4 bases and the J gene end by 4 bases; junction bases not matched to a gene: 18. The CDR3 loop is CASSRNIGAGGAGTEAFF. CDR3 in DNA: TGTGCCAGCAGCCGTAATATCGGGGCAGGGGGAGCGGGCACTGAAGCTTTCTTT.